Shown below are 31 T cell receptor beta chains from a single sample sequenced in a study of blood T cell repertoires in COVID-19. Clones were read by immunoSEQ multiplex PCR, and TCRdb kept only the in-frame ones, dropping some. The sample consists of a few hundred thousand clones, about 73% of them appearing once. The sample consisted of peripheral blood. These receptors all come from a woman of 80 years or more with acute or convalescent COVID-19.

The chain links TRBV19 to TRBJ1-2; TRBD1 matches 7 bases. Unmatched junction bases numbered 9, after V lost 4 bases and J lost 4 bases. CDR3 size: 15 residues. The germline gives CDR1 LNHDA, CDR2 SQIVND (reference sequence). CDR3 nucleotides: TGTGCCAGTAGTACCACGCCGGGACAGATCTATGGCTACACCTTC. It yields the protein CASSTTPGQIYGYTF.

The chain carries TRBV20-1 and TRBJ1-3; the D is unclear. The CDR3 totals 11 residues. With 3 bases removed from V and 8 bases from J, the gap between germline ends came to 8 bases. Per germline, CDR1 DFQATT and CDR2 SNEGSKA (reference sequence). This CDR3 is CSARGGDTIYF. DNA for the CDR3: TGCAGTGCTAGGGGAGGTGACACCATATATTTT.

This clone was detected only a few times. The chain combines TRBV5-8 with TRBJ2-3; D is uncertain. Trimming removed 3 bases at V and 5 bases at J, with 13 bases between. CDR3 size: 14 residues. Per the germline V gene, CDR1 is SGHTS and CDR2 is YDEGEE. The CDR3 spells CASSSTGVLDTQYF. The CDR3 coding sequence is TGTGCCAGCAGCTCGACGGGTGTCTTAGATACGCAGTATTTT. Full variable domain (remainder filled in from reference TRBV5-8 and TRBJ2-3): EAGVTQSPTHLIKTRGQQATLRCSPISGHTSVYWYQQALGLGLQFLLWYDEGEERNRGNFPPRFSGRQFPNYSSELNVNALELEDSALYLCASSSTGVLDTQYFGPGTRLTVL.

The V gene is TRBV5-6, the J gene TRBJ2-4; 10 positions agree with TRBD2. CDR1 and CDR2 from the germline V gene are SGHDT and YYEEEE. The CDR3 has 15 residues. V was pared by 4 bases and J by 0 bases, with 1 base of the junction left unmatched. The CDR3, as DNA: TGTGCCAGCAGCGCTAGCGGGGGAGCCAAAAACATTCAGTACTTC. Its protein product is CASSASGGAKNIQYF.

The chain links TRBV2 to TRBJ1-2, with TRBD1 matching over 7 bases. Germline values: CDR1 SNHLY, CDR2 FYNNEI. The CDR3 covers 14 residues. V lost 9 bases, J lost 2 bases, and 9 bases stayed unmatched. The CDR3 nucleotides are TGTGCCAGTGTTTCCGGGACAGCAAACTATGGCTACACCTTC. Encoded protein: CASVSGTANYGYTF.

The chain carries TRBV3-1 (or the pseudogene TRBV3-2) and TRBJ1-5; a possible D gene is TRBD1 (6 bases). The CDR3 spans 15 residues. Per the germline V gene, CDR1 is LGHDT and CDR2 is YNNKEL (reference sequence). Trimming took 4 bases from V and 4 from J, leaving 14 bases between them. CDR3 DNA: TGTGCCAGCAGCCGGTCAGGGGTACTAAATCAGCCCCAGCATTTT. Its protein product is CASSRSGVLNQPQHF.

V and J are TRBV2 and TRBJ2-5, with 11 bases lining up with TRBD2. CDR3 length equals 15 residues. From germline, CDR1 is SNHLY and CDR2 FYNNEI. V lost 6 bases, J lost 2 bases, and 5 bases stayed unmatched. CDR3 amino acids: CASRLWTSGQETQYF. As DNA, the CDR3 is TGTGCCAGCAGACTCTGGACTAGCGGGCAAGAGACCCAGTACTTC.

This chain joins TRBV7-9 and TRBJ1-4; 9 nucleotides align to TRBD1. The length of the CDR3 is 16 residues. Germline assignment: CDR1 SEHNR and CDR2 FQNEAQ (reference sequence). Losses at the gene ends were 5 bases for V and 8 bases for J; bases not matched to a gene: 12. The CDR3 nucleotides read TGTGCCAGCAGCCGTAAGACCGGGACAGGGTTCGAAAAACTGTTTTTT. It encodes CASSRKTGTGFEKLFF.

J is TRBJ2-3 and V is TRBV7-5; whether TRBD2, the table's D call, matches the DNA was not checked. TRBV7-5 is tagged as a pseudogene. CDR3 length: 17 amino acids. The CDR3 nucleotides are TGTGCCAGAAGCTTAGCGGGACTAGCGAGAACCACAGATACGCAGTATTTT. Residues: CARSLAGLARTTDTQYF.

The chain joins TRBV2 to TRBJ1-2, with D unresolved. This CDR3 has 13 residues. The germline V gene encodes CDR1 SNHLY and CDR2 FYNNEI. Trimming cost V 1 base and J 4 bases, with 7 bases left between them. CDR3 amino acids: CASSEGQFYGYTF. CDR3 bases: TGTGCCAGCAGTGAAGGTCAGTTCTATGGCTACACCTTC.

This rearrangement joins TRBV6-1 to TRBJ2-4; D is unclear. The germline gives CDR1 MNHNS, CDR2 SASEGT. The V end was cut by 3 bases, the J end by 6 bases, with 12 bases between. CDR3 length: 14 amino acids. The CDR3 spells CASSESGPLNIQYF. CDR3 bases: TGTGCCAGCAGTGAGTCAGGTCCCCTAAACATTCAGTACTTC.

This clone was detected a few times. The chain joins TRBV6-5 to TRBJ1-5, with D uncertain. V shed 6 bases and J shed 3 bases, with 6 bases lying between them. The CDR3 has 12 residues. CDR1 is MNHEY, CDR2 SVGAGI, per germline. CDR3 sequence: CASRGPNQPQHF. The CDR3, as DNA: TGTGCCAGCAGGGGCCCCAATCAGCCCCAGCATTTT.

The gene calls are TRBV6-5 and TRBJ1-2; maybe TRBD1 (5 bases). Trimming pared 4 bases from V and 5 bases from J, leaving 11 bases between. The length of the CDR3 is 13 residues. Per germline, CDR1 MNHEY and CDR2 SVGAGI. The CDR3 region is CASSSQGQYGYTF. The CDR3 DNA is TGTGCCAGCAGTTCCCAGGGTCAATATGGCTACACCTTC.

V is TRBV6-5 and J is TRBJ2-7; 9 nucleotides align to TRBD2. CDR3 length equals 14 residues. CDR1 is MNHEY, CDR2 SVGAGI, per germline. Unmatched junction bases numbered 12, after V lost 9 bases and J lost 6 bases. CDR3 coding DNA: TGTGCCAGGGGGTATAGCGGGAGTTGGGGCGAGCAGTACTTC. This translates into CARGYSGSWGEQYF.

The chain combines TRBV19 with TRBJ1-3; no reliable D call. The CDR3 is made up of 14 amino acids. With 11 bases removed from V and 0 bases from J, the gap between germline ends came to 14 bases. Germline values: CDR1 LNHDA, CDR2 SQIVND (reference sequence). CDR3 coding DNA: TGTGCCTCGACACCGGGGAGCTCTGGAAACACCATATATTTT. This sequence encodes CASTPGSSGNTIYF.

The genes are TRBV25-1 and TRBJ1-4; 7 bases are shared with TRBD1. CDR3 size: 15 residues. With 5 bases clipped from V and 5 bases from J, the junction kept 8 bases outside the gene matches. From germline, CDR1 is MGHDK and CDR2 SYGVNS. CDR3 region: CASSLLGDSNEKLFF. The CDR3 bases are TGTGCCAGCAGTCTGCTTGGGGACAGCAATGAAAAACTGTTTTTT.

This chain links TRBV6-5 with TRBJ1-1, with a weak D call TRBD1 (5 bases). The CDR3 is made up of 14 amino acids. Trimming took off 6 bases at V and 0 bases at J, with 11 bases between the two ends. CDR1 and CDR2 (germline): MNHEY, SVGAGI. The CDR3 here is CASSREPMNTEAFF. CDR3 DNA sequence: TGTGCCAGCAGCAGGGAACCGATGAACACTGAAGCTTTCTTT.

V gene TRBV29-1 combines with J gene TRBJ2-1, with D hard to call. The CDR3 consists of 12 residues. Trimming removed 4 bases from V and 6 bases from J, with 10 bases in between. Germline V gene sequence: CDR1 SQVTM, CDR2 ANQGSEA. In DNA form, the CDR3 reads TGCAGCGTTGTGGCTCAAAGCAATGAGCAGTTCTTC. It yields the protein CSVVAQSNEQFF.

CDR3 in amino acids: CASSLAGLRRRETQYF. The CDR3 nucleotides read TGTGCCAGCAGCTTGGCCGGGTTACGGAGGAGAGAGACCCAGTACTTC. This sequence joins TRBV5-4 and TRBJ2-5; weak D call: TRBD2 (5 bases). CDR1 is SGHNT, CDR2 YYREEE, per germline (reference sequence). This CDR3 is 16 amino acids long. Trimming removed 0 bases from V and 4 bases from J, with 16 bases in between.

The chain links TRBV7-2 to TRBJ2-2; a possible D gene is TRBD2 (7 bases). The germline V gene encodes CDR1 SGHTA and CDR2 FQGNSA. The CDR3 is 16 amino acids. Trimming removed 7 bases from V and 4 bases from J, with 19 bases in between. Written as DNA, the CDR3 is TGTGCCAGCATGTTTAGGGGGGGGCCGCCCACCGGGGAGCTGTTTTTT. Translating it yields CASMFRGGPPTGELFF. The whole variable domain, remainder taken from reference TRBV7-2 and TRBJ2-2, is GAGVSQSPSNKVTEKGKDVELRCDPISGHTALYWYRQSLGQGLEFLIYFQGNSAPDKSGLPSDRFSAERTGGSVSTLTIQRTQQEDSAVYLCASMFRGGPPTGELFFGEGSRLTVL.

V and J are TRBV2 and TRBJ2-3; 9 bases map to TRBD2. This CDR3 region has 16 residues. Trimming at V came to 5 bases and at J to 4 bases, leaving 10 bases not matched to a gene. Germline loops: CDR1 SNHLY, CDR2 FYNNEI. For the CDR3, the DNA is TGTGCCAGCAGTATTATAGCGGGAGCGCCCGCAGATACGCAGTATTTT. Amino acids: CASSIIAGAPADTQYF.

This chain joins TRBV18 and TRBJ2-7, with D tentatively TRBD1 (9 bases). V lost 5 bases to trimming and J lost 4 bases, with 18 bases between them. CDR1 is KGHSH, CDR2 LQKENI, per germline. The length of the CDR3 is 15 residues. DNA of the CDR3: TGTGCCAGCTCATCGGGAGGGACAGGGATTTACGAGCAGTACTTC. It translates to CASSSGGTGIYEQYF.

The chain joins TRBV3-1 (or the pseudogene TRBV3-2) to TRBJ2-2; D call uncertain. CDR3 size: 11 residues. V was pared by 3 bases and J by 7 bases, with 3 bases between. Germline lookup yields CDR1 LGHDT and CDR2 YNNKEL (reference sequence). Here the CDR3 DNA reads TGTGCCAGCAGCCAGTACGGGGAGCTGTTTTTT. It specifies CASSQYGELFF.

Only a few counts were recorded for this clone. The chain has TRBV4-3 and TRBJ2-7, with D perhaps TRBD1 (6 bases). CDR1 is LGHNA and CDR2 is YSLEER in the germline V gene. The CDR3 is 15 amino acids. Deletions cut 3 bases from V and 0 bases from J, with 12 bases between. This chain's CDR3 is CASSQLQGTSYEQYF. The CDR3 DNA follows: TGCGCCAGCAGCCAGCTCCAGGGGACCTCCTACGAGCAGTACTTC.

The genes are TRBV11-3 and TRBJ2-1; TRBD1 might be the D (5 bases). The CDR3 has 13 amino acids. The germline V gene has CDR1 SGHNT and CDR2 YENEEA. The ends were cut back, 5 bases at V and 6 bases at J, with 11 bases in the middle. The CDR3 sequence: CASSPGMGNEQFF. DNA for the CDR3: TGTGCCAGCAGCCCAGGGATGGGCAATGAGCAGTTCTTC.

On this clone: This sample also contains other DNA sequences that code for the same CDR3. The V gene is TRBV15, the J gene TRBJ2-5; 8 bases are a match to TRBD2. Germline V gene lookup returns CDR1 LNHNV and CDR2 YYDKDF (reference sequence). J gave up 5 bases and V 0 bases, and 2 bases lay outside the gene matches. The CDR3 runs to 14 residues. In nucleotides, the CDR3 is TGTGCCACCAGCAGAGATTCGGGGGGGGAGACCCAGTACTTC. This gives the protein CATSRDSGGETQYF.

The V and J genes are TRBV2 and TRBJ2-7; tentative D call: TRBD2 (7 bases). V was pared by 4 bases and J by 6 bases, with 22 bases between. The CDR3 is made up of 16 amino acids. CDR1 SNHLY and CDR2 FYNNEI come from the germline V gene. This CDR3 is CASSVLGGGAVGEQYF. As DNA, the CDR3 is TGTGCCAGCAGTGTTTTAGGAGGGGGGGCGGTGGGCGAGCAGTACTTC.

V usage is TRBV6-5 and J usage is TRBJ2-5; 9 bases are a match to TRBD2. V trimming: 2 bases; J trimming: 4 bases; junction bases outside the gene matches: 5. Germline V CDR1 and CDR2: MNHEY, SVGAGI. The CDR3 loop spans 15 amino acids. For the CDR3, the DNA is TGTGCCAGCAGTTACAAGGGACTAGCAAGAGAGACCCAGTACTTC. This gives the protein CASSYKGLARETQYF.

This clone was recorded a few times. The CDR3, as DNA: TGTGCCAGCAGCCCCGGGACAAAGTCTAACTCTGGGGCCAACGTCCTGACTTTC. Protein: CASSPGTKSNSGANVLTF. The chain links TRBV5-8 to TRBJ2-6; D might be TRBD1 (6 bases). Per the germline V gene, CDR1 is SGHTS and CDR2 is YDEGEE. The CDR3 is 18 amino acids. V lost 4 bases, J lost 0 bases, and 17 bases lay in between.

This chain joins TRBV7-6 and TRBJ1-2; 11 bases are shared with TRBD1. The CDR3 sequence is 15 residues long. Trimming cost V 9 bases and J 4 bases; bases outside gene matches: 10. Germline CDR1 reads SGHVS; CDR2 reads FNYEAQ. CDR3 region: CARFPSGTGGYGYTF. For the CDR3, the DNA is TGTGCCAGATTCCCTTCCGGGACAGGGGGCTATGGCTACACCTTC.

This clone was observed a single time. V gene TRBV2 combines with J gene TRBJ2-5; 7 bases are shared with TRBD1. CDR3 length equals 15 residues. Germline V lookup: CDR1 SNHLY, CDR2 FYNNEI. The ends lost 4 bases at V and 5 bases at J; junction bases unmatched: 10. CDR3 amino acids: CASSVDAGGGETQYF. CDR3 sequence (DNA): TGTGCCAGCAGTGTTGATGCAGGGGGTGGGGAGACCCAGTACTTC.